This T cell receptor beta chain emerged from a study of immune heterogeneity within non-small cell lung tumors. A multiplex PCR containing 32 V primers and 13 J primers was used to amplify TCR beta CDR3. TCRdb reprocessed the multiplex PCR reads with MiXCR, giving one entry per CDR3 protein. The sample consists of approximately 11,000 distinct CDR3 sequences, roughly 30% of them appearing once. This CDR3 has 14 amino acids. Germline loops: CDR1 SGHNT, CDR2 YENEEA. V was cut by 5 bases and J by 2 bases, with 12 bases left in between. This clonotype has more than one count but fewer than ten. Template came from bulk tumor genomic DNA, at 600 ng per sample. Several biopsies per primary tumor were taken during surgery, spaced as far apart as possible. Curative surgery was undertaken by patients, who had untreated, newly diagnosed non-small cell lung cancer.

This TCR came from a woman aged 55-69 years with non-small cell lung cancer. Specimen: lung tumor tissue. This chain connects TRBV11-3 to TRBJ1-1; possibly TRBD1 for D (6 bases). The CDR3 DNA reads TGTGCCAGCAGCCGCGGACAGCACAACACTGAAGCTTTCTTT. Encoded protein: CASSRGQHNTEAFF. Looking up the rest from reference TRBV11-3 and TRBJ1-1 gives the full variable domain: EAGVVQSPRYKIIEKKQPVAFWCNPISGHNTLYWYLQNLGQGPELLIRYENEEAVDDSQLPKDRFSAERLKGVDSTLKIQPAELGDSAVYLCASSRGQHNTEAFFGQGTRLTVV.